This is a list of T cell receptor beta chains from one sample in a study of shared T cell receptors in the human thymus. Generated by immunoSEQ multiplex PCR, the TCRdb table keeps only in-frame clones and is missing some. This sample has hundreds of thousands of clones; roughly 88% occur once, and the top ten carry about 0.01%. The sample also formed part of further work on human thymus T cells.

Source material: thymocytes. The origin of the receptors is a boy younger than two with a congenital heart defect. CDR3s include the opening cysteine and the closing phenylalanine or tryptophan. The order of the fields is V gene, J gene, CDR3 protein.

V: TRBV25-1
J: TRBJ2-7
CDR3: CASSAADREYYEQYF

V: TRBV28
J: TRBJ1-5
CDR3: CASSDRGDQPQHF

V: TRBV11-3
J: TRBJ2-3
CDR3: CASSLAGGRDTQYF

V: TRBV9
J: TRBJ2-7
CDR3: CASSVGGQSSYEQYF

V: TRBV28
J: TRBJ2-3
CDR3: CASSPRLAGRTDTQYF

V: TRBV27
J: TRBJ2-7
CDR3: CASKHNREGDYEQYF

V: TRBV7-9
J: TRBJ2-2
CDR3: CASSAGTVLANTGELFF

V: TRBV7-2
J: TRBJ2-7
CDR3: CASSLAGSSSYEQYF

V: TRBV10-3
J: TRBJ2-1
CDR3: CAISENRTLAGGYNEQFF

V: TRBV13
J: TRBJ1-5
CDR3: CASSPAGGQPQHF

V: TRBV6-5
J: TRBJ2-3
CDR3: CASGPGTSTDTQYF

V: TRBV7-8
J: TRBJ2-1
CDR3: CASSSPVGGQVAVSSYNEQFF

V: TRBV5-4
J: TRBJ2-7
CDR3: CASSLRGVNEQYF

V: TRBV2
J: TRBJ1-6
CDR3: CASSPGQQDSPLHF

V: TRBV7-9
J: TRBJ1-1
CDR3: CASSLEVRNTEAFF

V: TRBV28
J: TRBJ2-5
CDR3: CASSAGPQETQYF

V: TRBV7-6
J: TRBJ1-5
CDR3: CASSRQGLREPQHF

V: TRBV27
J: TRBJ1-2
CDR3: CASRRDRESHGYTF

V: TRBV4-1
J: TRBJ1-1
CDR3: CASSQVGHANTEAFF

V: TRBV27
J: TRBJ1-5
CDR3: CASSLRTGGQPQHF

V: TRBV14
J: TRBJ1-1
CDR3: CASSQDGQGRATEAFF

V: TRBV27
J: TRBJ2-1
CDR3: CASSLAGEQNEQFF

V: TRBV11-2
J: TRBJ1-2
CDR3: CASSWRGWFGYTF

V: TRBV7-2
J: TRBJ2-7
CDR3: CASSGRRWGQGSDEQYF

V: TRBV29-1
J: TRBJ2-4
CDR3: CSAGGTEKNIQYF

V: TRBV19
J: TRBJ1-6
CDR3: CASSIRLRATGGADSPLHF

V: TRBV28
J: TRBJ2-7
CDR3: CASSEPDNYEQYF

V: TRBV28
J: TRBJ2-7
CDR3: CASTTGTSGSSGGEQYF

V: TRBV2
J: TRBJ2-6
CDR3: CASSASFSGANVLTF

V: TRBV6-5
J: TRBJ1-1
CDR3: CASSRLRGRGTEAFF

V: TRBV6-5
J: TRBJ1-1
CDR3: CASSFDRNTEAFF

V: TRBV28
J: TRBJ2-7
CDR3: CASSFSHRSTSGRWHEQYF

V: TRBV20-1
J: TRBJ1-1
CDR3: CSARGNTEAFF

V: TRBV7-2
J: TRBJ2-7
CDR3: CASSLAVSSYEQYF

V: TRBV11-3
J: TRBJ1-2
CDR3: CASSSAVPGVYGYTF

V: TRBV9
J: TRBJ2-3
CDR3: CASSDGTGGADTQYF

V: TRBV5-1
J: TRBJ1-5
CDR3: CASSLAPGGKGQPQHF

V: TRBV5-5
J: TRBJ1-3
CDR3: CASSGRQALSGNTIYF

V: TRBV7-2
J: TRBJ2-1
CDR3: CASSVGLVDNEQFF

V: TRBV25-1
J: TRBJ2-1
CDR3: CASMEGEQFF

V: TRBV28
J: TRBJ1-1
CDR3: CASSLKSGRNTEAFF

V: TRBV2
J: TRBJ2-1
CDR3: CASSDIEGNEQFF

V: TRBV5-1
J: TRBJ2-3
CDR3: CASSPPTGATDTQYF

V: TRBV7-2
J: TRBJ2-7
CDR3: CASSLDREGTYEQYF

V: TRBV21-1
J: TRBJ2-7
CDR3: CASSKDLVSEQYF

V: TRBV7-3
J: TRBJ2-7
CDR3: CASSLTGLGSYEQYF

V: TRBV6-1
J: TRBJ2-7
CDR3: CGVGTSSYEQYF

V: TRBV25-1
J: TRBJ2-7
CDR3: CASSTGTSGSSYEQYF

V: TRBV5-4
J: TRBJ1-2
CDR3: CASSLDQMEGNYGYTF

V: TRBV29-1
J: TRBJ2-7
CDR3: CSVATGQLPYEQYF